Presented here are 21 T cell receptor beta chains from one specimen sequenced in a study of T cell responses to AZD1222 COVID-19 vaccine. Some clones are missing from TCRdb's copy, which holds only in-frame ones; the method was immunoSEQ multiplex PCR. The table shows around 130,000 clones, with 92% occurring only once. Sequencing was performed on peripheral blood, taken on day 0 of AZD1222 vaccination. Every receptor here comes from an adult in good health.

The CDR3 DNA reads as TGTGCCAGCAGAGATGGGCCCTATGGCTACACCTTC. It yields the protein CASRDGPYGYTF. The chain uses TRBV12-3 or TRBV12-4 and TRBJ1-2; no clear D gene. Trimming left V 6 bases short and J 4 bases short, with 9 bases between. The CDR3 loop spans 12 amino acids.

V is TRBV4-3 and J is TRBJ1-2; a possible D gene is TRBD1 (5 bases). Looked up from germline, CDR1 is LGHNA and CDR2 is YSLEER. With 2 bases removed from V and 4 bases from J, the gap between germline ends came to 17 bases. The CDR3 extends over 16 amino acids. CDR3 protein: CASSQTSTVPSYGYTF. In DNA, the CDR3 is TGCGCCAGCAGCCAAACCTCGACAGTACCCTCCTATGGCTACACCTTC.

The genes are TRBV7-2 and TRBJ1-2, with no clear D. The CDR3 covers 17 residues. Germline V gives CDR1 SGHTA, CDR2 FQGNSA. Trimming shortened V by 0 bases and J by 0 bases, and 14 bases separated the two germline ends. The CDR3 loop reads CASSLAWKGRANYGYTF. Here the CDR3 DNA reads TGTGCCAGCAGCTTAGCGTGGAAGGGCCGAGCTAACTATGGCTACACCTTC.

The chain links TRBV14 to TRBJ2-5; 9 bases fit TRBD2. CDR3 size: 18 residues. CDR1 is SGHDN and CDR2 is FVKESK in the germline V gene. V was pared by 1 base and J by 10 bases, with 19 bases of the junction left unmatched. CDR3 loop: CASSQAASGTTFRRIQYF. In DNA, the CDR3 is TGTGCCAGCAGCCAAGCGGCTAGCGGGACGACATTCAGGAGGATCCAGTACTTC.

The V and J genes are TRBV7-6 and TRBJ1-4; no firm D call. V dropped 4 bases and J dropped 7 bases, with 22 bases sitting between them. This CDR3 comprises 17 residues. Germline V gene sequence: CDR1 SGHVS, CDR2 FNYEAQ. The CDR3 coding sequence is TGTGCCAGCAGCTCCCTCGCCCTGGGATCCAAGGGTGAAAAACTGTTTTTT. This sequence encodes CASSSLALGSKGEKLFF. The full variable domain, with the rest looked up from reference TRBV7-6 and TRBJ1-4, is GAGVSQSPRYKVTKRGQDVALRCDPISGHVSLYWYRQALGQGPEFLTYFNYEAQQDKSGLPNDRFSAERPEGSISTLTIQRTEQRDSAMYRCASSSLALGSKGEKLFFGSGTQLSVL.

DNA for the CDR3: TGCAGTGCTAGTAGGAGGACTAGCGGGCTTTCCGATACGCAGTATTTT. It codes for CSASRRTSGLSDTQYF. The V gene is TRBV20-1, the J gene TRBJ2-3; the match to TRBD2 covers 11 bases. The CDR3 runs to 16 residues. The V and J ends lost 3 bases and 6 bases, in that order; junction bases with no gene match: 11. Looked up from germline, CDR1 is DFQATT and CDR2 is SNEGSKA (reference sequence).

The genes are TRBV9 and TRBJ2-3, with 15 bases identical to TRBD2. The trim removed 0 bases at V and 6 bases at J, leaving 5 bases unmatched. Germline lookup yields CDR1 SGDLS and CDR2 YYNGEE. This CDR3 spans 17 amino acids. CDR3 nucleotide sequence: TGTGCCAGCAGCGTAGGGACTAGCGGGGGGGACGGGGATACGCAGTATTTT. Protein sequence: CASSVGTSGGDGDTQYF.

J is TRBJ1-4 and V is TRBV2, with TRBD1 matching over 8 bases. Trimming took 6 bases from V and 6 from J; bases not matched to a gene: 9. This CDR3 comprises 15 residues. The germline gives CDR1 SNHLY, CDR2 FYNNEI. The CDR3 reads CASRRDRGPYEKLFF. CDR3 in DNA: TGTGCCAGCAGACGAGACAGGGGCCCTTATGAAAAACTGTTTTTT. Looking up the rest from reference TRBV2 and TRBJ1-4 gives the full variable domain: EPEVTQTPSHQVTQMGQEVILRCVPISNHLYFYWYRQILGQKVEFLVSFYNNEISEKSEIFDDQFSVERPDGSNFTLKIRSTKLEDSAMYFCASRRDRGPYEKLFFGSGTQLSVL.

DNA of the CDR3: TGTGCCAGCAGCTCTTCCGGGGAGCTGTTTTTT. Translated, it gives CASSSSGELFF. The chain combines TRBV7-6 with TRBJ2-2; D unresolved. CDR3 length: 11 residues. Trimming removed 4 bases from V and 6 bases from J, with 3 bases in between. Germline V gene data show CDR1 as SGHVS and CDR2 as FNYEAQ.

The chain employs TRBV9 and TRBJ1-5; a weak D match, TRBD1 (6 bases). With 0 bases removed from V and 3 bases from J, the gap between germline ends came to 13 bases. Germline assignment: CDR1 SGDLS and CDR2 YYNGEE. CDR3 length equals 16 residues. DNA for the CDR3: TGTGCCAGCAGCGTAGCGGCAGGGGACCCCAATCAGCCCCAGCATTTT. Its protein is CASSVAAGDPNQPQHF.

This chain uses TRBV6-5 with TRBJ1-3; D is unclear. This CDR3 has 12 amino acids. V lost 6 bases to trimming and J lost 4 bases, with 7 bases between them. Per germline, CDR1 MNHEY and CDR2 SVGAGI. The CDR3 coding sequence is TGTGCCAGCAGGGCTGGCGGAAACACCATATATTTT. Translating it yields CASRAGGNTIYF.

This chain joins TRBV7-3 and TRBJ1-1, with a possible D match to TRBD1 (5 bases). The CDR3 sequence is 16 residues long. V lost 1 base and J 3 bases, leaving 15 bases between the germline ends. Germline V gene data show CDR1 as SGHTA and CDR2 as FQGTGA. For the CDR3, the DNA is TGTGCCAGCAGCTTAAGGCCCCGGGACTTATACACTGAAGCTTTCTTT. Amino acid sequence: CASSLRPRDLYTEAFF.

A few counts support this clone. The CDR3 region is CASSPGFYEQYF. Here the CDR3 DNA reads TGTGCCAGCAGCCCGGGGTTTTACGAGCAGTACTTC. V and J are TRBV5-8 and TRBJ2-7; TRBD2 is a possible D gene (5 bases). The CDR3 is made up of 12 amino acids. Deletions cut 4 bases from V and 4 bases from J, with 9 bases between. Germline V gives CDR1 SGHTS, CDR2 YDEGEE.

The chain recombines TRBV29-1 with TRBJ2-1; D not resolved. Per the germline V gene, CDR1 is SQVTM and CDR2 is ANQGSEA. CDR3 length: 12 amino acids. Trimming took 1 base from V and 0 from J, leaving 1 base between them. Here the CDR3 DNA reads TGCAGCGTTGAAGGCTCCTACAATGAGCAGTTCTTC. Residues: CSVEGSYNEQFF.

J is TRBJ1-2 and V is TRBV30, with TRBD1 identical over 7 bases. CDR3 length equals 12 residues. V lost 5 bases and J lost 8; bases outside the gene matches: 8. Looked up from germline, CDR1 is GTSNPN and CDR2 is SVGIG (reference sequence). Here the CDR3 reads CAWGHRGVGYTF. In DNA, the CDR3 is TGTGCCTGGGGGCACAGGGGCGTCGGCTACACCTTC.

The chain links TRBV11-3 to TRBJ1-2; unclear D gene. The CDR3 runs to 16 residues. V lost 0 bases and J lost 0, with 11 bases in between. Germline CDR1 SGHNT, CDR2 YENEEA. For the CDR3, the DNA is TGTGCCAGCAGCTTAGATAGCGGTAGTGCTAACTATGGCTACACCTTC. Its translation is CASSLDSGSANYGYTF.

The chain has TRBV19 and TRBJ1-3; TRBD1 is a possible D gene (5 bases). V was trimmed by 5 bases and J by 0 bases, leaving 17 bases between them. CDR3 length: 17 amino acids. CDR1 LNHDA and CDR2 SQIVND come from the germline V gene (reference sequence). The CDR3 here is CASSPHPDSTSGNTIYF. As DNA, the CDR3 is TGTGCCAGTAGTCCTCACCCAGACAGTACCTCTGGAAACACCATATATTTT. Full variable domain (remainder filled in from reference TRBV19 and TRBJ1-3): DGGITQSPKYLFRKEGQNVTLSCEQNLNHDAMYWYRQDPGQGLRLIYYSQIVNDFQKGDIAEGYSVSREKKESFPLTVTSAQKNPTAFYLCASSPHPDSTSGNTIYFGEGSWLTVV.

The J gene is TRBJ2-1, the V gene TRBV24-1; tentatively, D is TRBD1 (6 bases). The V end was cut by 8 bases, the J end by 4 bases, with 11 bases between. Per the germline V gene, CDR1 is KGHDR and CDR2 is SFDVKD. The CDR3 length is 13 residues. The CDR3 here is CATKAGAYNEQFF. In DNA, the CDR3 is TGTGCCACCAAGGCAGGGGCGTACAATGAGCAGTTCTTC.

The chain carries TRBV30 and TRBJ2-7; D unclear. CDR1 GTSNPN and CDR2 SVGIG come from the germline V gene (reference sequence). This CDR3 is built from 8 residues. The CDR3 nucleotides are TGTGCTTTGGAGGAGCAGTACTTC. Its protein product is CALEEQYF.

This clone has just a few counts. The V gene is TRBV6-2 or TRBV6-3, the J gene TRBJ1-5; D gene unclear. V lost 5 bases and J 3 bases, leaving 5 bases between the germline ends. The CDR3 spans 12 residues. CDR1 is MNHEY and CDR2 is SVGEGT in the germline V gene. CDR3 region: CASSLNNQPQHF. CDR3 bases: TGTGCCAGCAGTCTAAACAATCAGCCCCAGCATTTT.

The chain recombines TRBV29-1 with TRBJ1-1; 7 bases align to TRBD1. Germline CDR1 is SQVTM and CDR2 is ANQGSEA. The CDR3 totals 12 residues. The V segment lost 7 bases and the J segment 1 base; nucleotides outside the gene matches: 3. CDR3 sequence: CSGGDRNTEAFF. The DNA of the CDR3 is TGCAGCGGGGGGGACAGGAACACTGAAGCTTTCTTT.